This T cell receptor (beta chain) was captured in a study of cytomegalovirus exposure and HLA in healthy donors. This CDR3 is 17 amino acids long. Trimming took 5 bases from V and 2 from J; bases not matched to a gene: 13. Germline loops: CDR1 WNHNN, CDR2 SYGVQD (reference sequence). The PCR employed 60 Vbeta primers together with 13 Jbeta primers. Produced via immunoSEQ multiplex PCR; TCRdb's table is partial and in-frame only. In the table there are roughly 180,000 clones, 76% of which are singletons. The rearrangement links TRBV10-1 to TRBJ2-7; 9 bases agree with TRBD1. The TCR was taken from a man between 18 and 35 years old in good health and CMV-seronegative. Sequencing was performed on PBMCs. The CDR3, as DNA: TGCGCCAGCAGTTCCAAATTAACGGACAGGGGACCCTACGAGCAGTACTTC. Protein product: CASSSKLTDRGPYEQYF.